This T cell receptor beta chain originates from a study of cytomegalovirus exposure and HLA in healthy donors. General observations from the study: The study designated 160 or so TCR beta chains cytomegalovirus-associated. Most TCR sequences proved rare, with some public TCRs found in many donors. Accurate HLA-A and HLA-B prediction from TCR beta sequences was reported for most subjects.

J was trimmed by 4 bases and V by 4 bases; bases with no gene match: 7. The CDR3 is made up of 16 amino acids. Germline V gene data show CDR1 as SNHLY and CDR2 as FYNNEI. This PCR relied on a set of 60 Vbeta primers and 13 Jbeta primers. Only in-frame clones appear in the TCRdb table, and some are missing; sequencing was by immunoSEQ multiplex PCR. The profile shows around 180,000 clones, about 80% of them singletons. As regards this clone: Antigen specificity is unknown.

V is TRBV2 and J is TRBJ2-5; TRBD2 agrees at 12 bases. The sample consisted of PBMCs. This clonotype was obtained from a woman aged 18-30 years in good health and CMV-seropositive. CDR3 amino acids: CASSGASGGAGETQYF. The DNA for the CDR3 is TGTGCCAGCAGTGGGGCTAGCGGGGGGGCAGGAGAGACCCAGTACTTC.